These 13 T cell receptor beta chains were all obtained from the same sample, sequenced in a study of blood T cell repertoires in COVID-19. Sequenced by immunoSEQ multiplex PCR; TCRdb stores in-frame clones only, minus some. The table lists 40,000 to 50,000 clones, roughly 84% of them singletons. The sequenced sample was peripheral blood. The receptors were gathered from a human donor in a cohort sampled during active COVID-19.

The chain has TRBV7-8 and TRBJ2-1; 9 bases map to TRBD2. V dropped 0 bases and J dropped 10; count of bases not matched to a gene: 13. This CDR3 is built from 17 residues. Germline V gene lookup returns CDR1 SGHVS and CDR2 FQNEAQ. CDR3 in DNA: TGTGCCAGCAGCTTAGCATTCGGGCGGGGGGGCAGAGGCGAGCAGTTCTTC. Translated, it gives CASSLAFGRGGRGEQFF.

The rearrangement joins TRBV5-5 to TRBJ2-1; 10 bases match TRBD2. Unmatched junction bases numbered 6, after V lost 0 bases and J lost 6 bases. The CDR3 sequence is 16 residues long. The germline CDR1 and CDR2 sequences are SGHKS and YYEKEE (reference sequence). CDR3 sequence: CASSLAGLAGANEQFF. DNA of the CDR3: TGTGCCAGCAGCTTGGCAGGGCTAGCGGGGGCCAATGAGCAGTTCTTC.

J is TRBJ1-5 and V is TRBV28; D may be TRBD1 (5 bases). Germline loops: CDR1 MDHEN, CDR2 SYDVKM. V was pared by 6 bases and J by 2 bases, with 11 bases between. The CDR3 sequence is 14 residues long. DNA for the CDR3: TGTGCCAGCAGGAATCAAGGGGGCAATCAGCCCCAGCATTTT. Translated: CASRNQGGNQPQHF. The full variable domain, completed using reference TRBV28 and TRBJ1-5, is DVKVTQSSRYLVKRTGEKVFLECVQDMDHENMFWYRQDPGLGLRLIYFSYDVKMKEKGDIPEGYSVSREKKERFSLILESASTNQTSMYLCASRNQGGNQPQHFGDGTRLSIL.

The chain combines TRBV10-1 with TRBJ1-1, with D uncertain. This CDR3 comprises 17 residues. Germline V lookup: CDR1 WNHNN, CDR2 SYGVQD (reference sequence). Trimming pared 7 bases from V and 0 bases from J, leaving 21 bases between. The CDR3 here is CASKMLMGRLMNTEAFF. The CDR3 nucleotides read TGCGCCAGCAAGATGCTCATGGGCCGGTTGATGAACACTGAAGCTTTCTTT.

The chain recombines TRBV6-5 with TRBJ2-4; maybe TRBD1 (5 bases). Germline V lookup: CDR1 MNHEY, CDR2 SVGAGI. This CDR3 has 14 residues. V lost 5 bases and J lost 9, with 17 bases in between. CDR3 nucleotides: TGTGCCAGCAGTCAGACAGCAAACGGGTTCATTCAGTACTTC. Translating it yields CASSQTANGFIQYF.

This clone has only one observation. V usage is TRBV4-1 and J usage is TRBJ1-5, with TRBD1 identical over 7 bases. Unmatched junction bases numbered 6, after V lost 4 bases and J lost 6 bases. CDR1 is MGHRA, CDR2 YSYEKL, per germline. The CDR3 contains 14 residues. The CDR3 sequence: CASSLRTGGQPQHF. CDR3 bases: TGCGCCAGCAGCCTTAGGACAGGTGGTCAGCCCCAGCATTTT.

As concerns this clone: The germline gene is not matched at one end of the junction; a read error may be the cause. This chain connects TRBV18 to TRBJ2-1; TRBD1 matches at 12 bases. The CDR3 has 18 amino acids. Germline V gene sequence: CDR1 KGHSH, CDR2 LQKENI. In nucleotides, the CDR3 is TGTGCCAGCACTACACGGGACAGGGGGCTAGTCTCCCACAATGAGCAGTTCTTC. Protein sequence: CASTTRDRGLVSHNEQFF. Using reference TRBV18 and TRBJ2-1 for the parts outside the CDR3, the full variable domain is NAGVMQNPRHLVRRRGQEARLRCSPMKGHSHVYWYRQLPEEGLKFMVYLQKENIIDESGMPKERFSAEFPKEGPSILRIQQVVRGDSAAYFCASTTRDRGLVSHNEQFFGPGTRLTVL.

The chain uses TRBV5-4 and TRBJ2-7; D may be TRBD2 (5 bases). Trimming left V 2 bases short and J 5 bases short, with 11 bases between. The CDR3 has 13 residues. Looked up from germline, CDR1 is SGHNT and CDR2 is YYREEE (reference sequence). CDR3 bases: TGTGCCAGCAGCTTTGAGGGCGGCAACGAGCAGTACTTC. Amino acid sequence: CASSFEGGNEQYF.

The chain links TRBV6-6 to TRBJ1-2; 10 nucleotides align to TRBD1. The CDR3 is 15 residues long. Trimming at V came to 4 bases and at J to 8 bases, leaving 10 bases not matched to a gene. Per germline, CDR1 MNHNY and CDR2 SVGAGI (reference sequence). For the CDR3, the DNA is TGTGCCAGCAGTTCCTCCGACAGGGGGCTAGAGGGCTACACCTTC. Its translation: CASSSSDRGLEGYTF.

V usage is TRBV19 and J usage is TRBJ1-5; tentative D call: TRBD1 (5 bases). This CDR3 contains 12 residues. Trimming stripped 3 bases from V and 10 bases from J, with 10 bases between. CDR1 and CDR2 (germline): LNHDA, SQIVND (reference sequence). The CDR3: CASSIRQGPQHF. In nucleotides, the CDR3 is TGTGCCAGTAGTATCCGCCAGGGACCCCAGCATTTT.

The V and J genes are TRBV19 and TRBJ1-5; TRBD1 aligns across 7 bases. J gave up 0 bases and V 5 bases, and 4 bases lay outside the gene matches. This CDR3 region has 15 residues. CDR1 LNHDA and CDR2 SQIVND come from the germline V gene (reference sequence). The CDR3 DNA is TGTGCCAGTAGTCGCCAGGGGGATAGCAATCAGCCCCAGCATTTT. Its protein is CASSRQGDSNQPQHF. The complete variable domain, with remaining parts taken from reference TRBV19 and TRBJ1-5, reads DGGITQSPKYLFRKEGQNVTLSCEQNLNHDAMYWYRQDPGQGLRLIYYSQIVNDFQKGDIAEGYSVSREKKESFPLTVTSAQKNPTAFYLCASSRQGDSNQPQHFGDGTRLSIL.

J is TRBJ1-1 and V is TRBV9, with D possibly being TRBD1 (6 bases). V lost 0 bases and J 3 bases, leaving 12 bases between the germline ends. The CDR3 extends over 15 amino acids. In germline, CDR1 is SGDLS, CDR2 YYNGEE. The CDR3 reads CASSVVLGGHTEAFF. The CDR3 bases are TGTGCCAGCAGCGTAGTCTTGGGGGGGCACACTGAAGCTTTCTTT.

The CDR3, as DNA: TGTGCCAGCTCTCCCGGACAGACCTACGAGCAGTACTTC. This sequence encodes CASSPGQTYEQYF. This chain uses TRBV3-1 (or the pseudogene TRBV3-2) with TRBJ2-7; tentatively, D is TRBD1 (6 bases). Germline CDR1 is LGHDT and CDR2 is YNNKEL (reference sequence). This CDR3 contains 13 residues. Deletions cut 8 bases from V and 2 bases from J, with 13 bases between.